The present T cell receptor (beta chain) was sequenced within a study of synovial regulatory T cells in juvenile arthritis. Broader study findings: Inflammation-associated Treg cells in blood had less TCR diversity than the remaining blood Treg cells.

Assay used: immunoSEQ multiplex PCR; TCRdb lists only in-frame clones, some missing. The sample's table shows about 1,100 clones. Germline lookup yields CDR1 LNHDA and CDR2 SQIVND (reference sequence). The CDR3 consists of 15 residues. DNA is not recorded here. In terms of frequency, this clone is medium-sized. Its matching antigen is unknown. V is TRBV19 and J is TRBJ1-2; TCRdb proposes TRBD1, but this gene call is untestable without DNA. The material sequenced was Treg cells from blood. Documented subset: HLA-DR+ inflammation-associated blood Treg cells. This clonotype was obtained from a donor aged 2-30 years with juvenile idiopathic arthritis. CDR3 amino acids: CASRGGQGPFYGYTF.